One and the same sample provided the 24 T cell receptor beta chains below, sequenced in a study of human T cells and chemical hapten exposure. TCRdb redid the calling of the RACE reads with MiXCR, one entry per CDR3 protein. The data contain about 140,000 distinct CDR3 sequences, roughly 12% of them singletons. Time point here: patch test 2, 6 weeks after DPC sensitization. As to treatment: therapeutic diphenylcyclopropenone sensitization with weekly scalp DPC. Sequenced here: whole blood, sampled in connection with sensitization to the hapten diphenylcyclopropenone (DPC). Source of these receptors: a woman aged 45-65 years with alopecia areata. Some clones in this sample may be carry-over from other donors' samples.

In this sample, this clonotype turned up many times. J is TRBJ2-1 and V is TRBV6-1; a possible D gene is TRBD2 (5 bases). The CDR3 is made up of 14 amino acids. The V end lost 3 bases, the J end lost 4 bases, and 10 bases lay between the germline ends. Germline loops: CDR1 MNHNS, CDR2 SASEGT. The chain's CDR3 is CASSDGLAYNEQFF. The CDR3 coding sequence is TGTGCCAGCAGTGACGGCCTAGCTTACAATGAGCAGTTCTTC.

This clonotype has just a few counts. The rearrangement links TRBV3-1 to TRBJ2-3, with 10 bases fitting TRBD1. Trimming removed 0 bases from V and 7 bases from J; junction bases left unmatched: 7. The CDR3 sequence is 16 residues long. Germline lookup yields CDR1 LGHDT and CDR2 YNNKEL (reference sequence). CDR3 sequence: CASSQDRDRGGNTQYF. DNA of the CDR3: TGTGCCAGCAGCCAAGATAGGGACAGGGGAGGAAATACGCAGTATTTT.

This clonotype has only a few counts. V and J are TRBV6-1 and TRBJ1-5, with D unresolved. The CDR3 spans 14 residues. Trimming shortened V by 7 bases and J by 0 bases, and 10 bases separated the two germline ends. Germline lookup yields CDR1 MNHNS and CDR2 SASEGT. In DNA form, the CDR3 reads TGTGCCAGCATCCCTAGACATAGCAATCAGCCCCAGCATTTT. This translates into CASIPRHSNQPQHF.

This clonotype has only a few counts. V is TRBV5-1 and J is TRBJ2-5, with D unresolved. The V gene's germline CDR1 is SGHRS and CDR2 YFSETQ. The V end was cut by 1 base, the J end by 2 bases, with 6 bases between. The CDR3 has 13 amino acids. CDR3 DNA: TGCGCCAGCAGCTTGACCGTTCAAGAGACCCAGTACTTC. As protein: CASSLTVQETQYF. The full variable domain, with the rest looked up from reference TRBV5-1 and TRBJ2-5, is KAGVTQTPRYLIKTRGQQVTLSCSPISGHRSVSWYQQTPGQGLQFLFEYFSETQRNKGNFPGRFSGRQFSNSRSEMNVSTLELGDSALYLCASSLTVQETQYFGPGTRLLVL.

This clonotype was detected a few times. V usage is TRBV20-1 and J usage is TRBJ1-1, with D uncertain. The CDR3 is made up of 12 amino acids. The V gene's germline CDR1 is DFQATT and CDR2 SNEGSKA (reference sequence). V lost 4 bases to trimming and J lost 8 bases, with 14 bases between them. CDR3 in DNA: TGCAGTGCTACTAGGGTCTGGGAAGAAGCTTTCTTT. Its translation: CSATRVWEEAFF.

This clonotype was seen a few times. The chain combines TRBV12-3 or TRBV12-4 with TRBJ2-1; D is unclear. The CDR3 spans 11 residues. V was clipped by 7 bases and J by 12 bases, with 13 bases between them. CDR3 coding DNA: TGTGCCAGCAATCGAGAGTCTGGGCAGTTCTTC. Its protein product is CASNRESGQFF.

This chain links TRBV19 with TRBJ2-2; D gene ambiguous. V was cut by 3 bases and J by 6 bases, with 14 bases left in between. The germline V gene has CDR1 LNHDA and CDR2 SQIVND (reference sequence). This CDR3 comprises 15 residues. CDR3 DNA sequence: TGTGCCAGTAGTATTAATTCTCGGGTCGCCGGGGAGCTGTTTTTT. Encoded protein: CASSINSRVAGELFF.

This rearrangement joins TRBV29-1 to TRBJ2-7, with D perhaps TRBD1 (7 bases). Per the germline V gene, CDR1 is SQVTM and CDR2 is ANQGSEA. Trimming took off 4 bases at V and 2 bases at J, with 15 bases between the two ends. The CDR3 has 14 residues. CDR3 DNA sequence: TGCAGCGTTGGGGGGGCGGACAGGACCTACGAGCAGTACTTC. This translates into CSVGGADRTYEQYF.

This clonotype was observed at least ten times. The chain joins TRBV20-1 to TRBJ2-1, with D perhaps TRBD1 (6 bases). CDR1 is DFQATT and CDR2 is SNEGSKA in the germline V gene (reference sequence). The CDR3 is 15 amino acids. V was cut by 5 bases and J by 1 base, with 15 bases left in between. The CDR3 here is CSAPPDSQSYNEQFF. The CDR3 DNA is TGCAGTGCTCCTCCGGACAGCCAATCCTACAATGAGCAGTTCTTC.

The J gene is TRBJ1-1, the V gene TRBV20-1, with TRBD1 identical over 8 bases. CDR1 is DFQATT and CDR2 is SNEGSKA in the germline V gene (reference sequence). Trimming at V came to 6 bases and at J to 1 base, leaving 10 bases not matched to a gene. The CDR3 covers 15 residues. The CDR3 DNA reads TGCAGTGCCAACGACAGGGGCCGGGCGAACACTGAAGCTTTCTTT. Its translation is CSANDRGRANTEAFF.

In this sample, this clonotype turned up a few times. The chain recombines TRBV11-2 with TRBJ2-1; D remains unclear. V was clipped by 3 bases and J by 9 bases, with 9 bases between them. CDR3 length: 12 residues. CDR1 SGHAT and CDR2 FQNNGV come from the germline V gene. The CDR3 is CASSFSWGEQFF. The CDR3 coding sequence is TGTGCCAGCAGCTTTAGCTGGGGTGAGCAGTTCTTC. Drawing the rest from reference TRBV11-2 and TRBJ2-1, the complete variable domain is EAGVAQSPRYKIIEKRQSVAFWCNPISGHATLYWYQQILGQGPKLLIQFQNNGVVDDSQLPKDRFSAERLKGVDSTLKIQPAKLEDSAVYLCASSFSWGEQFFGPGTRLTVL.

This clonotype was recorded many times. The V and J genes are TRBV5-1 and TRBJ1-2, with D possibly TRBD1 on 6 matching bases. Per germline, CDR1 SGHRS and CDR2 YFSETQ. Deletions cut 3 bases from V and 0 bases from J, with 9 bases between. The CDR3 length is 14 residues. The CDR3 sequence is CASSSGQSNYGYTF. The CDR3 DNA sequence: TGCGCCAGCAGCTCTGGACAGTCTAACTATGGCTACACCTTC.

The chain carries TRBV5-1 and TRBJ2-3; tentative D call: TRBD1 (6 bases). The CDR3 is 13 amino acids. The V end lost 2 bases, the J end lost 3 bases, and 7 bases lay between the germline ends. Germline V CDR1 and CDR2: SGHRS, YFSETQ. Written as DNA, the CDR3 is TGCGCCAGCAGCTTCGGGACAACAGATACGCAGTATTTT. Translated, it gives CASSFGTTDTQYF.

This clonotype was found once. At one end the junction does not follow the germline gene, possibly because of a read error. The rearrangement uses TRBV2 and TRBJ2-3; tentatively, D is TRBD2 (5 bases). The CDR3 totals 13 residues. The germline V gene has CDR1 SNHLY and CDR2 FYNNEI. The CDR3 DNA reads as TGTGCCAGCAGGGCGGGTAGCACAGATACGCATTATTTT. Amino acids: CASRAGSTDTHYF.

This clonotype was counted ten times or more. The chain employs TRBV4-3 and TRBJ2-1; 13 nucleotides match TRBD2. V was pared by 1 base and J by 7 bases, with 1 base of the junction left unmatched. The CDR3 consists of 15 residues. Germline values: CDR1 LGHNA, CDR2 YSLEER. The CDR3 nucleotides read TGCGCCAGCAGCCAAGGGACTAGCGGGAGAAATGAGCAGTTCTTC. Translated: CASSQGTSGRNEQFF.

This clonotype was found a few times. The V call is TRBV11-2, the J call TRBJ2-1, with unresolved D. CDR3 length: 16 amino acids. V shed 2 bases and J shed 0 bases, with 11 bases lying between them. Germline V gene lookup returns CDR1 SGHAT and CDR2 FQNNGV. CDR3 coding DNA: TGTGCCAGCAGCTTAATTACAGTGAGCTCCTACAATGAGCAGTTCTTC. Translated, it gives CASSLITVSSYNEQFF.

Comment on this clonotype: One end of the junction fails to match germline, which may point to a read error. The chain couples TRBV20-1 to TRBJ2-1, with 13 bases identical to TRBD2. Germline values: CDR1 DFQATT, CDR2 SNEGSKA (reference sequence). The CDR3 length is 17 residues. The CDR3: CIARDPGTSGIRHEQFF. The CDR3 bases are TGCATTGCTAGAGATCCGGGGACTAGCGGGATCCGGCATGAGCAGTTCTTC.

This clonotype occurred many times. The chain joins TRBV7-2 to TRBJ2-2; D may be TRBD2 (6 bases). Trimming pared 2 bases from V and 0 bases from J, leaving 13 bases between. The CDR3 has 17 amino acids. Germline CDR1 reads SGHTA; CDR2 reads FQGNSA. The CDR3 nucleotides are TGTGCCAGCAGCTTATCCAGCGGGTACGCGAACACCGGGGAGCTGTTTTTT. Translating it yields CASSLSSGYANTGELFF.

In DNA, the CDR3 is TGTGCCAGCAGTTATGACCGGGAGGGGAAGCAGTTCTTC. This sequence encodes CASSYDREGKQFF. The chain is built from TRBV6-2 or TRBV6-3 and TRBJ2-1, with TRBD2 matching over 8 bases. Losses at the gene ends were 3 bases for V and 11 bases for J; bases not matched to a gene: 6. The CDR3 has 13 residues. Germline-derived CDR1 and CDR2 are MNHEY and SVGEGT.

This chain links TRBV20-1 with TRBJ2-7; tentatively, D is TRBD1 (6 bases). Trimming took off 5 bases at V and 3 bases at J, with 14 bases between the two ends. There are 13 residues in the CDR3. CDR1 and CDR2 (germline): DFQATT, SNEGSKA (reference sequence). CDR3 sequence: CSASQGISYEQYF. The CDR3 DNA reads as TGCAGTGCTTCACAGGGAATTAGCTACGAGCAGTACTTC.

J is TRBJ1-2 and V is TRBV9, with TRBD1 as a possible D gene (6 bases). The CDR3 has 18 amino acids. The germline V gene has CDR1 SGDLS and CDR2 YYNGEE. The V gene lost 0 bases and the J gene lost 6 bases, with 24 bases spanning the gap. Written as DNA, the CDR3 is TGTGCCAGCAGCGTAGCTCAGGGAAGGGGACAACAAACGGATGGCTACACCTTC. It is translated as CASSVAQGRGQQTDGYTF. Variable domain in full (rest from reference TRBV9 and TRBJ1-2): DSGVTQTPKHLITATGQRVTLRCSPRSGDLSVYWYQQSLDQGLQFLIQYYNGEERAKGNILERFSAQQFPDLHSELNLSSLELGDSALYFCASSVAQGRGQQTDGYTFGSGTRLTVV.

At least ten counts were recorded for this clonotype. The V and J genes are TRBV30 and TRBJ2-7, with 7 bases aligning to TRBD2. This CDR3 spans 15 amino acids. J was trimmed by 0 bases and V by 2 bases; bases with no gene match: 7. CDR1 and CDR2 (germline): GTSNPN, SVGIG (reference sequence). In nucleotides, the CDR3 is TGTGCCTGGAGTAGCAGACTAGCAATCTCCTACGAGCAGTACTTC. It yields the protein CAWSSRLAISYEQYF.

The chain couples TRBV7-2 to TRBJ2-1; 12 positions agree with TRBD1. The trim removed 5 bases at V and 15 bases at J, leaving 14 bases unmatched. Germline-derived CDR1 and CDR2 are SGHTA and FQGNSA. The CDR3 extends over 15 amino acids. The CDR3 region is CASSPGTGGPPDLFF. CDR3 DNA sequence: TGTGCCAGCAGCCCGGGGACAGGGGGCCCTCCCGACCTGTTCTTC.

This rearrangement joins TRBV12-3 or TRBV12-4 to TRBJ1-2; maybe TRBD1 (5 bases). V shed 6 bases and J shed 8 bases, with 16 bases lying between them. This CDR3 region has 13 residues. CDR3 coding DNA: TGTGCCAGCAGCCCCTGGGGGGGGAAAGGCTACACCTTC. This encodes CASSPWGGKGYTF.